This T cell receptor beta chain comes out of a study of vaccination effects on CD4 cells after COVID-19. Across the whole study: In culture with around 9.1 IU/ml IL-2 and 9 to 10 ug/ml peptides, PBMC were grown at some 2 million per well.

With around ten days of culture completed, CD4+ T cells were isolated. CDR3 length: 14 residues. Germline V gene data show CDR1 as SGHDT and CDR2 as YYEEEE. V shed 2 bases and J shed 7 bases, with 12 bases lying between them. Profiled with immunoSEQ multiplex PCR; TCRdb holds only in-frame clones, not every one. The table includes over 45,000 clones, 67% detected once. Overall study results and limits: Cross-reactivity with common cold coronaviruses was shown by only 1 of 255 vaccine-induced clones in healthy vaccinees. Infection- and vaccine-induced clones contracted markedly late after vaccination.

As to this clone: Its specificity is not known.

Sample: CD4+ T cells from PBMCs cultured without peptide, taken before COVID-19 vaccination. The chain couples TRBV5-6 to TRBJ2-2, with D unresolved. The source of this sequence is a human donor who received a COVID-19 vaccine. The CDR3 region is CASSLGGVIGELFF. DNA of the CDR3: TGTGCCAGCAGCTTAGGCGGAGTTATCGGGGAGCTGTTTTTT.